The clone carrying this T cell receptor beta chain turned up a few times. The repertoire was sequenced with immunoSEQ multiplex PCR; TCRdb's copy has only in-frame clones and lacks some. The sample lists some 100,000 clones; approximately 86% were seen once. Germline V lookup: CDR1 SGHTS, CDR2 YDEGEE. V was pared by 0 bases and J by 9 bases, with 1 base of the junction left unmatched. CDR3 length equals 14 residues. This entry comes from a study of blood T cell repertoires in COVID-19. Study background: Some COVID-19 samples were acute and others convalescent; all came from the United States, Italy and Spain.

This clonotype was obtained from a woman between 65 and 79 years old with active or convalescent COVID-19. The sample consisted of peripheral blood. The chain combines TRBV5-8 with TRBJ1-6; 9 bases line up with TRBD1. The CDR3 protein is CASSLGDRASPLHF. The CDR3 DNA follows: TGTGCCAGCAGCTTGGGGGACAGGGCTTCACCCCTCCACTTT.